This T cell receptor (beta chain) appears in the sequencing data of a study of blood T cell repertoires in COVID-19. Whole-study context: The origin of the acute and convalescent COVID-19 samples was the United States, Italy and Spain. T cells, B-cell-depleted T cells, or PBMCs provided the cDNA or gDNA that served as material.

In the authors' methods: Quantification of nucleated cells was approximated via reference gene primer amplification. TCRdb's copy holds only in-frame clones and misses some; the assay was immunoSEQ multiplex PCR. D and trimming were read from the DNA, whereas the V and J calls and clone size are those reported in that table. The table lists under 100,000 clones, approximately 82% of them singletons. Germline V lookup: CDR1 SGHTA, CDR2 FQGNSA. The CDR3 is 16 residues long. The V segment lost 5 bases and the J segment 2 bases; nucleotides outside the gene matches: 11. Sequences were obtained from peripheral blood. This sequence was found in a man in his 60s with acute or convalescent COVID-19. The chain carries TRBV7-2 and TRBJ1-1; 7 positions agree with TRBD1. Written as DNA, the CDR3 is TGTGCCAGCAGCGGCTACAGGGGAGGAAGAAACACTGAAGCTTTCTTT. Protein product: CASSGYRGGRNTEAFF.